This record looks at one T cell receptor (beta chain) sequence and its context. Method: immunoSEQ multiplex PCR; TCRdb's copy keeps in-frame clones and lacks some. The sample records fewer than 55,000 clones, about 95% being singletons. At study entry, adolescents had tuberculin skin tests and IGRA screening. V lost 4 bases, J lost 2 bases, and 8 bases lay in between. CDR1 is SGHRS, CDR2 YFSETQ, per germline. The length of the CDR3 is 13 residues. The data were taken from a study of T cells in tuberculosis. The sequence came from a donor aged 10 to 29 with latent tuberculosis or without tuberculosis infection. Source material: PBMCs. V gene TRBV5-1 combines with J gene TRBJ2-3; D is uncertain. The CDR3 protein is CASSRALTDTQYF. The CDR3 DNA reads as TGCGCCAGCAGCCGAGCCCTCACAGATACGCAGTATTTT.